This T cell receptor beta chain was retrieved from a study of identical twins. This clonotype was recorded a few times. What it binds is unknown. Donors were all healthy Caucasians. This CDR3 spans 13 amino acids. Deletions cut 5 bases from V and 8 bases from J, with 14 bases between. CDR1 is SEHNR, CDR2 FQNEAQ, per germline (reference sequence). The study's findings and limits: Partly confounded zero-insertion analyses could result from invariant MAIT and iNKT cells. There were fewer insertions in abundant cord blood beta clonotypes, but memory repertoires showed no such pattern.

Carrying unique molecular identifiers, the cDNA also gained a universal primer site through template switching. TCRdb ran MiXCR on the 5' RACE reads and lists one entry per CDR3 protein. This table holds roughly 690,000 distinct CDR3 sequences, roughly 6% found once. The gene calls are TRBV7-9 and TRBJ2-3; D is undetermined. The specimen sequenced was naive T cells sorted from blood. This TCR derives from a young man in good health. The CDR3 loop is CASSPEISGTQYF. Here the CDR3 DNA reads TGTGCCAGCAGCCCCGAAATATCCGGTACGCAGTATTTT.